This note documents a single T cell receptor (beta chain) sequence. No antigen is known for it. No quality values exist for individual bases; no much larger clone is one base distant. The library relied on 5' RACE. The reads were generated on an Illumina HiSeq 2500. A second PCR of about 7 to 12 cycles was run with a J-beta primer mix and a sample-barcoded 5' primer. A template-switch 5' adaptor carrying 12 random nucleotides introduced a unique molecular identifier onto each TCR beta cDNA molecule. Each sample yielded at least 3 million CDR3-containing paired-end reads. First-strand cDNA synthesis was performed from all RNA using the Mint cDNA synthesis kit, with priming by a TRBC-specific oligonucleotide. After uracil-DNA glycosylase treatment, a first 18-cycle PCR used universal primers M1SS and BC2_uni_R on all cDNA. The original methods were these. For normalization, 1 million high-quality reads, each with a distinct molecular identifier, were randomly selected from each sample. Reads sharing molecular identifiers were discarded rather than binned into consensus sequences. MiTCR, set to a Q25 quality threshold and the strictest error-elimination algorithm, was used for CDR3 identification, clonotype clustering and error correction. A nonparametric unseen species model with Euler transformation was used to estimate a lower bound on total TCR beta diversity. TCRdb trimmed the raw reads at Q25, called clones with MiXCR and kept productive beta chains. When rows share a CDR3 protein, they turn into one entry using the most common DNA and genes. TCRdb's processing, not the authors' own work, is the source of the V and J calls. Within this sample are some 710,000 distinct CDR3 sequences, with 20% to 25% of them counted one time only. The ten largest clones represent roughly 22% of the sample.

Reading from cysteine to phenylalanine, the CDR3 counts 11 amino acids. Only CDR3 DNA remains: 33 bases, in frame from the first base. Trimming takes 7 bases from V and 7 bases from J, and the germline ends sit 13 bases apart. The germline V gene (reference sequence) provides CDR1 DFQATT and CDR2 SNEGSKA. This sample was included in a study of blood T cells in healthy people across ages (dated by TCRdb to the mid-2010s). About the investigation overall: Template switching captured roughly one uniquely barcoded TCR beta cDNA molecule per two T cells in model experiments. Using deep sequencing normalized with unique cDNA molecular identifiers, the study measured how TCR beta repertoire diversity changes with age. Two additional independent replicas of 1 million unique cDNA reads from the same blood draw were analyzed for two donors (one aged 18 to 30 and one aged 80 or older). To avoid experimental bias, donors of different ages were spread randomly across the sequencing lanes. Four age groups were formed from the donors: young (average roughly 15 years), middle-aged (just under 40), aged (approximately 60) and long-lived (around 82). The study at large found these results: Donor CMV infection status was unknown, potentially confounding age-related changes in expanded clonotypes. Since profiling was done on bulk unsorted PBMCs, naive and antigen-experienced compartments could not be conclusively compared. Observed TCR beta diversity per million T cells fell roughly linearly with age, and a significant reduction was already apparent by age about 43. Estimates of total diversity from one million sequenced T cells were regarded as lower bounds and underestimates. Compared with the aged group, more naive CD4+ T cells, fewer expanded clones and increased TCR diversity were shown by the long-lived group, suggesting age selection. Observed TCR beta diversity correlated strongly with the percentage of naive T cells measured by flow cytometry.

Systemically healthy Caucasian individuals from Russia, around 39 in total and aged about 6 to 95 years, were included as donors. Around 10 milliliters of peripheral blood were drawn from each donor into EDTA-treated Vacutainer tubes. PBMCs were isolated by Ficoll-Paque density-gradient centrifugation, with at least 7 million obtained per sample. Trizol reagent was used to extract total RNA from PBMCs, with at least 6 micrograms per sample. Naive CD45RAhigh/CD27high T cell percentages were measured by flow cytometry on a PBMC aliquot from every donor. The sequence derives from a man aged 70-80 years in good health. The sample was blood. The sequence joins TRBV20-1 to TRBJ1-1; no D gene can be assigned with confidence. The DNA sequence is given as TGCAGTGACAAGGTGTCAGGTGAAGCTTTCTTT. Its protein is CSDKVSGEAFF.